The clone carrying this T cell receptor beta chain appeared a single time. This sample is part of a study of technical replicates of blood from a few donors. Germline CDR1 and CDR2: SGHVS and FQNEAQ. The length of the CDR3 is 15 residues. Trimming at V came to 1 base and at J to 2 bases, leaving 4 bases not matched to a gene. This table comes from immunoSEQ multiplex PCR, and its TCRdb copy is limited to in-frame clones, with some not included. The repertoire holds 79,000 or so clones, with about 90% as singletons. The origin of this receptor is a human donor in good health. Sequences were obtained from T cells isolated from PBMCs. The V gene is TRBV7-8, the J gene TRBJ2-7; TRBD2 matches 8 bases. The CDR3 DNA is TGTGCCAGCAGCTTAGGGGTGGGACTAGCCTACGAGCAGTACTTC. It is translated as CASSLGVGLAYEQYF. Using reference TRBV7-8 and TRBJ2-7 for the parts outside the CDR3, the full variable domain is GAGVSQSPRYKVAKRGQDVALRCDPISGHVSLFWYQQALGQGPEFLTYFQNEAQLDKSGLPSDRFFAERPEGSVSTLKIQRTQQEDSAVYLCASSLGVGLAYEQYFGPGTRLTVT.